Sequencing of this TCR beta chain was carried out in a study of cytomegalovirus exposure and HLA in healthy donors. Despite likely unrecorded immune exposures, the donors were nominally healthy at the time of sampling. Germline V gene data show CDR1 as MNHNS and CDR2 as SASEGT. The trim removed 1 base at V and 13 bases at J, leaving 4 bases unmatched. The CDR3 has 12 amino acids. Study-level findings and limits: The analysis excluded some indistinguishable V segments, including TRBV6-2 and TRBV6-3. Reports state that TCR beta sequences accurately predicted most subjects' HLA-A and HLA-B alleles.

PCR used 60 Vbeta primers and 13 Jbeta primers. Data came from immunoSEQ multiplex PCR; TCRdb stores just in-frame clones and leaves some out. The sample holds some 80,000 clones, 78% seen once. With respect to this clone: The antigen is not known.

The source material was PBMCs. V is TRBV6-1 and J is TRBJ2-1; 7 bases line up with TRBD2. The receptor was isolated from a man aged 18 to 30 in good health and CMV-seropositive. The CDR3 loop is CASSEGGRGQFF. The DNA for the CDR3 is TGTGCCAGCAGTGAAGGGGGGAGGGGCCAGTTCTTC.